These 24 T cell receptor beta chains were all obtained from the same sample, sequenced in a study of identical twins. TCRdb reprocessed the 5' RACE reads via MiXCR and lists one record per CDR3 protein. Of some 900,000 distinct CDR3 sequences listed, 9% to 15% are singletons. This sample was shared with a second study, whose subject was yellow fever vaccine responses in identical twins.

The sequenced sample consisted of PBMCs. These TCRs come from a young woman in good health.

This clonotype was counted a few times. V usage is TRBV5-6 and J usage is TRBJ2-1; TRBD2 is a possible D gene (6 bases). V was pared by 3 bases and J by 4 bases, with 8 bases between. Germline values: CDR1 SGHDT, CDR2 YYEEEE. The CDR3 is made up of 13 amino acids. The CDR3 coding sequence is TGTGCCAGCAGCTGGGACTTATACAATGAGCAGTTCTTC. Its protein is CASSWDLYNEQFF.

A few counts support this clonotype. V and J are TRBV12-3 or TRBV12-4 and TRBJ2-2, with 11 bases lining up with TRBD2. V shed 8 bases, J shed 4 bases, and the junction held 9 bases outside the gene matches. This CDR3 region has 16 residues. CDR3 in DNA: TGTGCCAGCGTGGTAGCGGGGGGGCCCGTCACCGGGGAGCTGTTTTTT. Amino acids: CASVVAGGPVTGELFF.

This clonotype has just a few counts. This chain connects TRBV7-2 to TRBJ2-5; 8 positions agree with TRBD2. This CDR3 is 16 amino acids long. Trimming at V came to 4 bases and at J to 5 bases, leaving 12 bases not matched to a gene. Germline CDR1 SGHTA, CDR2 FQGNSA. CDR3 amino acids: CASSSRSGGPYETQYF. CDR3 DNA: TGTGCCAGCAGCTCTCGCTCGGGAGGGCCCTATGAGACCCAGTACTTC.

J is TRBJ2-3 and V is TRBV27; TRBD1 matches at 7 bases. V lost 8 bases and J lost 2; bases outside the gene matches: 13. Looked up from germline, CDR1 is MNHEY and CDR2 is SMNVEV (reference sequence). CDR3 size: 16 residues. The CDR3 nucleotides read TGTGCCAGCTCCCGCCCGGGACAGAGGAACACAGATACGCAGTATTTT. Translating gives CASSRPGQRNTDTQYF.

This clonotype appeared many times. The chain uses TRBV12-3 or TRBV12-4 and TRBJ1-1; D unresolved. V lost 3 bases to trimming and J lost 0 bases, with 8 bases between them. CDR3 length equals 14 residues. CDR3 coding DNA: TGTGCCAGCAGTTTCACGGGCCTGAACACTGAAGCTTTCTTT. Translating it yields CASSFTGLNTEAFF.

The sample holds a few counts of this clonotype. The CDR3, as DNA: TGTGCCAGCAGCTCTTCTAGCGAATTCTCCTACGAGCAGTACTTC. It translates to CASSSSSEFSYEQYF. The chain joins TRBV5-6 to TRBJ2-7, with a possible D match to TRBD2 (6 bases). Trimming pared 3 bases from V and 0 bases from J, leaving 13 bases between. CDR3 length equals 15 residues. Germline-derived CDR1 and CDR2 are SGHDT and YYEEEE.

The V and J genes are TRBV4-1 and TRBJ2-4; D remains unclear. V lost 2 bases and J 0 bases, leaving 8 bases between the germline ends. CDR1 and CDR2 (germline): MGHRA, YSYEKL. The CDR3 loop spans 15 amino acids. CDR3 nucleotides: TGCGCCAGCAGCCAACTAGGAATAGCCAAAAACATTCAGTACTTC. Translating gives CASSQLGIAKNIQYF.

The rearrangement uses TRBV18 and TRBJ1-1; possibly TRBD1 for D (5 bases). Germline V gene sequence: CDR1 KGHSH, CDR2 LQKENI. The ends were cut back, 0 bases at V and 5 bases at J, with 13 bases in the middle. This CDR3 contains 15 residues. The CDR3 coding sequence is TGTGCCAGCTCACCACCGCTGCAGGGAGGGACTGAAGCTTTCTTT. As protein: CASSPPLQGGTEAFF.

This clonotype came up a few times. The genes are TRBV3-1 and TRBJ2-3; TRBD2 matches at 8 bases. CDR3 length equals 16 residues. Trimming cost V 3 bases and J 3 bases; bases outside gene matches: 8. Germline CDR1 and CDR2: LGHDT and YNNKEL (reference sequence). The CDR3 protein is CASSQPRRGETDTQYF. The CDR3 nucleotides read TGTGCCAGCAGCCAGCCTCGGCGGGGGGAGACAGATACGCAGTATTTT.

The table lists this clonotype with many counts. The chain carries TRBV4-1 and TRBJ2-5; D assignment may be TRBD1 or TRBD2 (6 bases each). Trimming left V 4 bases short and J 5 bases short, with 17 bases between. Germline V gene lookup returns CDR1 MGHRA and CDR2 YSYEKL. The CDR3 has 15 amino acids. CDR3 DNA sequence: TGCGCCAGCAGCCGTATATTCGGGGGCGGGGAGACCCAGTACTTC. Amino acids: CASSRIFGGGETQYF.

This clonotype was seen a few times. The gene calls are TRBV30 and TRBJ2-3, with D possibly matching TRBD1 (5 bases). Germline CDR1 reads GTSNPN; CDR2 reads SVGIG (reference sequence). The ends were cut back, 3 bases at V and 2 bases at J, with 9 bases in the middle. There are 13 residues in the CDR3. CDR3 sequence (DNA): TGTGCCTGGAGGGACATTCCCACAGATACGCAGTATTTT. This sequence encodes CAWRDIPTDTQYF.

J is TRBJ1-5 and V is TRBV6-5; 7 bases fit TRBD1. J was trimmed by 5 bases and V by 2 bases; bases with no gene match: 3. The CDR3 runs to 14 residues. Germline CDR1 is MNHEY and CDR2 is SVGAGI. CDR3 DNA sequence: TGTGCCAGCAGTTACCGAGGGGGCCATCAGCCCCAGCATTTT. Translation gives CASSYRGGHQPQHF.

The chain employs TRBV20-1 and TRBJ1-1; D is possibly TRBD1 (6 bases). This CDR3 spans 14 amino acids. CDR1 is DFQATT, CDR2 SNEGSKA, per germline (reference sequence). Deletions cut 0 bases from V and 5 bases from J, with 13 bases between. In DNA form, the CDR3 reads TGCAGTGCTAGAGATCCAGGAGGGGGAACTGAAGCTTTCTTT. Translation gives CSARDPGGGTEAFF.

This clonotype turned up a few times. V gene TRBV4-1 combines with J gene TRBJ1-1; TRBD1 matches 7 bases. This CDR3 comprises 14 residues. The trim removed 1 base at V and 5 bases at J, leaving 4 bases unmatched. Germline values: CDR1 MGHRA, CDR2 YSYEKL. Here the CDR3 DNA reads TGCGCCAGCAGCCAAGCTTACAGGGGAACTGAAGCTTTCTTT. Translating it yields CASSQAYRGTEAFF.

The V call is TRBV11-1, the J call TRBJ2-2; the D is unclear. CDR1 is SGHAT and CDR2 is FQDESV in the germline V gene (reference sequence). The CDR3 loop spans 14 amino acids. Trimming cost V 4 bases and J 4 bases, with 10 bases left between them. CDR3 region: CASSSYEVTGELFF. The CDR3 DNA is TGTGCCAGCAGCTCGTATGAGGTCACCGGGGAGCTGTTTTTT.

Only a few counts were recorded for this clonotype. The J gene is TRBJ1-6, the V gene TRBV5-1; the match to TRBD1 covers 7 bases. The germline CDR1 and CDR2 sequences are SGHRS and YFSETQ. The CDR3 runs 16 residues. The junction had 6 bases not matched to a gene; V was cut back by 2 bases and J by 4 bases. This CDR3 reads CASSLKGGQYNSPLHF. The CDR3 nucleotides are TGCGCCAGCAGCTTAAAGGGGGGACAGTATAATTCACCCCTCCACTTT.

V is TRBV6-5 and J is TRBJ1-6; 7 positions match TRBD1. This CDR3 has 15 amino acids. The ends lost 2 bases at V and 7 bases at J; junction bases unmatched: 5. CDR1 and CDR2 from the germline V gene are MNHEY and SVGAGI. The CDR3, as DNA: TGTGCCAGCAGTTACGAGGGGGCGCAAAATTCACCCCTCCACTTT. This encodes CASSYEGAQNSPLHF.

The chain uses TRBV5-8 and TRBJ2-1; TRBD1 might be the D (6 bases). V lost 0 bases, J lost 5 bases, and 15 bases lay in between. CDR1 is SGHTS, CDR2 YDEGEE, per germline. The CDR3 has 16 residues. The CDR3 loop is CASSLEWGQFHNEQFF. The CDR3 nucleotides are TGTGCCAGCAGCTTGGAGTGGGGGCAGTTCCACAATGAGCAGTTCTTC.

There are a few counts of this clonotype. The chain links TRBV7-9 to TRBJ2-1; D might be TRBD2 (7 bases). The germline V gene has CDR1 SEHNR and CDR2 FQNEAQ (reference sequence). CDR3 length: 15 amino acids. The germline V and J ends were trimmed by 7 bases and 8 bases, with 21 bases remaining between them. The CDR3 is CASTWGGLVGDEQFF. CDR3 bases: TGTGCCAGCACCTGGGGGGGGCTGGTCGGGGATGAGCAGTTCTTC.

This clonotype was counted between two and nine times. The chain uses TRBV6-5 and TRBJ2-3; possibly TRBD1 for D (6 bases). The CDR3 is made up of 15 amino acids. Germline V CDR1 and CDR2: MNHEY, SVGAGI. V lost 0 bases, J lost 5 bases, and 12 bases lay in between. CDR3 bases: TGTGCCAGCAGTTACTCGGGGGCCTCAGGAGATACGCAGTATTTT. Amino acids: CASSYSGASGDTQYF.

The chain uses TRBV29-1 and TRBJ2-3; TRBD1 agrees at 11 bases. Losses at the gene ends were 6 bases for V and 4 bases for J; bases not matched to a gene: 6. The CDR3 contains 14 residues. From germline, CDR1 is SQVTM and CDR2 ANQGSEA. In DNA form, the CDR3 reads TGCAGCGTAGATCCGGGACAGGGGGCAGATACGCAGTATTTT. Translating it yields CSVDPGQGADTQYF.

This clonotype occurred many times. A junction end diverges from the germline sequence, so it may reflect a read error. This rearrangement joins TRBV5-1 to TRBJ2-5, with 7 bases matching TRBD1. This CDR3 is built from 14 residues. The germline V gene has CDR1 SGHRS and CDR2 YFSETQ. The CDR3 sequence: CASSSRDSQETQYF. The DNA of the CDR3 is TGTGCCAGCAGTTCCCGGGACAGCCAAGAGACCCAGTACTTC. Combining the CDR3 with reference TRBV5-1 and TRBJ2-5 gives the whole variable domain KAGVTQTPRYLIKTRGQQVTLSCSPISGHRSVSWYQQTPGQGLQFLFEYFSETQRNKGNFPGRFSGRQFSNSRSEMNVSTLELGDSALYLCASSSRDSQETQYFGPGTRLLVL.

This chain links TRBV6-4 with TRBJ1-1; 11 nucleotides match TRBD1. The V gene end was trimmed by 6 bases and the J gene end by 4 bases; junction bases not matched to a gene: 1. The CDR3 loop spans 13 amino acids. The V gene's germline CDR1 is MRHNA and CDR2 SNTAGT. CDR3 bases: TGTGCCAGCAGGGGACAGGGGGGCACTGAAGCTTTCTTT. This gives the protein CASRGQGGTEAFF.

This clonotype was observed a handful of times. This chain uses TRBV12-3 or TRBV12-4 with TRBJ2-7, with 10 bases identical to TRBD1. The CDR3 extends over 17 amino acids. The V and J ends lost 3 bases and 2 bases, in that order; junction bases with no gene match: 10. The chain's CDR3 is CASSFAQTGGSTYEQYF. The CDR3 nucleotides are TGTGCCAGCAGTTTTGCCCAGACAGGGGGCTCGACCTACGAGCAGTACTTC.